Listed here are 9 T cell receptor beta chains from one sample, sequenced in a study of blood T cell repertoires in COVID-19. The protocol was immunoSEQ multiplex PCR, while the TCRdb copy is restricted to in-frame clones and leaves out a portion. The sample lists 50,000 to 70,000 clones, more than 75% occurring once. Sample: peripheral blood. The receptors here all came from a man aged 45-65 years with active or convalescent COVID-19.

The CDR3 nucleotides read TGTGCCAGCAGCACCCAGACTAGCGGGAGTAGTAATGAGCAGTTCTTC. This sequence encodes CASSTQTSGSSNEQFF. V usage is TRBV7-9 and J usage is TRBJ2-1; 12 bases map to TRBD2. V shed 5 bases and J 7 bases; nucleotides not matched to a gene: 9. The CDR3 covers 16 residues. Looked up from germline, CDR1 is SEHNR and CDR2 is FQNEAQ (reference sequence).

V and J are TRBV15 and TRBJ1-2; no clear D gene. The V end lost 0 bases, the J end lost 4 bases, and 15 bases lay between the germline ends. Germline assignment: CDR1 LNHNV and CDR2 YYDKDF (reference sequence). The CDR3 covers 16 residues. The CDR3 sequence is CATSRDPRSEVYGYTF. The CDR3 coding sequence is TGTGCCACCAGCAGAGATCCTAGGTCAGAGGTCTATGGCTACACCTTC.

This chain connects TRBV19 to TRBJ2-3, with D tentatively TRBD1 (6 bases). The length of the CDR3 is 16 residues. Trimming removed 11 bases at V and 6 bases at J, with 27 bases between. Germline V gene lookup returns CDR1 LNHDA and CDR2 SQIVND (reference sequence). CDR3 residues: CAGQTSGQIPSDTQYF. The CDR3 DNA reads TGTGCCGGCCAAACATCGGGACAAATTCCTTCTGATACGCAGTATTTT.

The CDR3 region is CASRPGPGELFF. The DNA of the CDR3 is TGTGCCAGCAGACCAGGTCCCGGGGAGCTGTTTTTT. The rearrangement links TRBV27 to TRBJ2-2; D gene ambiguous. This CDR3 has 12 residues. Germline-derived CDR1 and CDR2 are MNHEY and SMNVEV (reference sequence). Trimming stripped 6 bases from V and 6 bases from J, with 8 bases between.

This clone was detected only once. This sequence joins TRBV13 and TRBJ2-5, with 8 bases matching TRBD1. Germline-derived CDR1 and CDR2 are PRHDT and FYEKMQ (reference sequence). Trimming took 5 bases from V and 5 from J; bases not matched to a gene: 7. CDR3 length equals 14 residues. CDR3 sequence reads: CASSSWTGLETQYF. The CDR3 DNA sequence: TGTGCCAGCAGCAGCTGGACAGGGCTTGAGACCCAGTACTTC.

This chain uses TRBV6-5 with TRBJ2-3; TRBD2 aligns across 8 bases. The CDR3 sequence is 14 residues long. With V trimmed by 4 bases and J by 4 bases, 4 bases remained unmatched. The germline V gene encodes CDR1 MNHEY and CDR2 SVGAGI. This CDR3 reads CASSSGGEADTQYF. The DNA of the CDR3 is TGTGCCAGCAGTTCGGGGGGGGAAGCAGATACGCAGTATTTT.

The chain joins TRBV29-1 to TRBJ2-3; D remains unclear. The V and J ends lost 7 bases and 4 bases respectively, with 12 bases between them. The CDR3 is 12 amino acids. Germline V gene sequence: CDR1 SQVTM, CDR2 ANQGSEA. CDR3 residues: CSAMSPPDTQYF. CDR3 DNA sequence: TGCAGCGCCATGTCCCCCCCAGATACGCAGTATTTT.

The J gene is TRBJ1-3, the V gene TRBV11-3; D gene ambiguous. This CDR3 contains 16 residues. V was cut by 2 bases and J by 0 bases, with 11 bases left in between. Per the germline V gene, CDR1 is SGHNT and CDR2 is YENEEA. The CDR3 DNA reads as TGTGCCAGCAGCTTATCTTTCGGGAGCTCTGGAAACACCATATATTTT. This codes for CASSLSFGSSGNTIYF.

V is TRBV29-1 and J is TRBJ1-2, with TRBD1 matching 7 bases. The CDR3 loop spans 13 amino acids. Germline V CDR1 and CDR2: SQVTM, ANQGSEA. Germline trimming cut 4 bases from V and 5 bases from J; bases unmatched to any gene: 7. Written as DNA, the CDR3 is TGCAGCGTTGCCCCACAGGGGACGTATGGCTACACCTTC. Translation: CSVAPQGTYGYTF.